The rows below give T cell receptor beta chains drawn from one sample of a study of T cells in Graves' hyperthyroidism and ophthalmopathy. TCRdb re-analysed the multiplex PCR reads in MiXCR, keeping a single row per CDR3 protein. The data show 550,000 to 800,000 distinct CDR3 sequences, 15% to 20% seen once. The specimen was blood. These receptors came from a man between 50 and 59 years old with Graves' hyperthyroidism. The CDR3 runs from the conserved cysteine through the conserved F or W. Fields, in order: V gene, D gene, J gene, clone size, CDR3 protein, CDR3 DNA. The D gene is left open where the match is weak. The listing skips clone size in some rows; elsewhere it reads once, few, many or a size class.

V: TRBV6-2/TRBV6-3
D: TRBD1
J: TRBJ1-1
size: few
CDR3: CASSYKRTGGAEAFF
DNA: TGTGCCAGCAGTTACAAAAGGACAGGGGGAGCAGAAGCTTTCTTT

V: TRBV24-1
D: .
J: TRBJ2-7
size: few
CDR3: CATSPGGFCEQYF
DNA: TGTGCCACCTCTCCTGGGGGATTTTGCGAGCAGTACTTC

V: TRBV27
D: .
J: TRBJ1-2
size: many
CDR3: CASSSTRVYGYTF
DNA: TGTGCCAGCAGTTCCACCCGGGTGTATGGCTACACCTTC

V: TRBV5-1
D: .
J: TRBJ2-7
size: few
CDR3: CASSSVGGVHEQYF
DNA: TGCGCCAGCTCCTCCGTTGGGGGAGTCCACGAGCAGTACTTC

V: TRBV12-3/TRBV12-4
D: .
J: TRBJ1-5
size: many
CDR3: CASTLGARYQPQHF
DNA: TGTGCCAGCACCCTTGGGGCCAGATATCAGCCCCAGCATTTT

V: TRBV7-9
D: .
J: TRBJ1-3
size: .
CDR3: CASSPARQLISGNTIYF
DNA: TGTGCCAGCAGCCCTGCACGACAGCTAATCTCTGGAAACACCATATATTTT

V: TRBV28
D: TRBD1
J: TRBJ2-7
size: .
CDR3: CASSLRLDRGSYEQYF
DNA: TGTGCCAGCAGTCTGCGACTGGACAGGGGATCCTACGAGCAGTACTTC

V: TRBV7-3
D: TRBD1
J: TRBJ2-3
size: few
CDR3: CASSSGDRVTDTQYF
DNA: TGTGCCAGCAGCTCCGGTGACAGGGTCACAGATACGCAGTATTTT

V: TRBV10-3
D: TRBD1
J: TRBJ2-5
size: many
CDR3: CAISVGQGAQETQYF
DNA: TGTGCCATCAGTGTGGGACAGGGGGCGCAGGAGACCCAGTACTTC

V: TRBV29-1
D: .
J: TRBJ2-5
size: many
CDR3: CSVEFRELETQYF
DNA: TGCAGCGTTGAGTTCCGGGAGTTGGAGACCCAGTACTTC

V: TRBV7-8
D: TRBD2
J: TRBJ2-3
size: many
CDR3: CASSSRRLGGRTDTQYF
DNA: TGTGCCAGCAGCTCCCGTAGATTGGGAGGGCGCACAGATACGCAGTATTTT

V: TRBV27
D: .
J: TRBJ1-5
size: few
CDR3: CASSWQINQPQHF
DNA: TGTGCCAGCAGTTGGCAGATCAATCAGCCCCAGCATTTT

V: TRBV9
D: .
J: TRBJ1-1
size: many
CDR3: CASSVGQFDAQAFF
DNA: TGTGCCAGCAGCGTAGGACAGTTCGACGCACAAGCTTTCTTT

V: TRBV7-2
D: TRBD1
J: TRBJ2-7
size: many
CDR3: CASNYPGTGSYEQYF
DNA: TGTGCCAGCAACTACCCCGGGACAGGGAGTTACGAGCAGTACTTC

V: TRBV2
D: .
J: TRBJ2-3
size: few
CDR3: CASPDGSTDTQYF
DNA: TGTGCCAGTCCGGACGGTAGCACAGATACGCAGTATTTT

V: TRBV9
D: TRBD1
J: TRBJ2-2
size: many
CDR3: CASSATTGDTGELFF
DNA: TGTGCCAGCAGCGCGACGACAGGGGACACCGGGGAGCTGTTTTTT

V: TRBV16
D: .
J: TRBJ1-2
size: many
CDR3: CASSLSGTTNYGYTF
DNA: TGTGCCAGCAGCCTATCCGGGACAACTAACTATGGCTACACCTTC

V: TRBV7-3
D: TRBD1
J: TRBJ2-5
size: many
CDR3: CASSVTGSETQYF
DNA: TGTGCCAGCAGCGTGACAGGGTCGGAGACCCAGTACTTC

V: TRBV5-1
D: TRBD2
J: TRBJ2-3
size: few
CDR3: CASSLSPGLASTDTQYF
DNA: TGCGCCAGCAGCTTATCCCCGGGACTAGCGAGCACAGATACGCAGTATTTT

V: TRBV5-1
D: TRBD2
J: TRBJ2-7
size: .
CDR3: CASSWTSGVSYEQYF
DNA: TGCGCCAGCAGCTGGACTAGCGGAGTTTCCTACGAGCAGTACTTC

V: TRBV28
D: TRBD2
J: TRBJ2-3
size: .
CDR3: CASTEWTSATDTQYF
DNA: TGTGCCAGCACCGAATGGACTAGCGCCACAGATACGCAGTATTTT

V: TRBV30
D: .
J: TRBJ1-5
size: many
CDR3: CAWSYQGNQPQHF
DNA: TGTGCCTGGAGTTATCAAGGCAATCAGCCCCAGCATTTT

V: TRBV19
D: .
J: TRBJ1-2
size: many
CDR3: CASSIRTDLRGYTF
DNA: TGTGCCAGTAGTATTCGGACGGACCTGAGGGGCTACACCTTC

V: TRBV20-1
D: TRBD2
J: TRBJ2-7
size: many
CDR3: CSAPSGAPYEQYF
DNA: TGCAGTGCACCTAGCGGGGCTCCCTACGAGCAGTACTTC

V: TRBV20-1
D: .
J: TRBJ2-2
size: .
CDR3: CSARDYRGFGGTGELFF
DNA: TGCAGTGCTAGAGACTATAGGGGATTTGGCGGCACCGGGGAGCTGTTTTTT

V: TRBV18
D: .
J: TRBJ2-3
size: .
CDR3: CASSLPRDRLDTQYF
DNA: TGTGCCAGCTCACTACCTCGGGACCGGTTGGATACGCAGTATTTT

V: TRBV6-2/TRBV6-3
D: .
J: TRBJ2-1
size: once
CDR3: CASSDRGQAAEQFF
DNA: TGTGCCAGCAGTGACCGGGGCCAGGCGGCTGAGCAGTTCTTC

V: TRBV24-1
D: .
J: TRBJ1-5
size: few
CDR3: CATSGPGGSNQPQHF
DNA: TGTGCCACCAGTGGCCCTGGAGGCAGCAATCAGCCCCAGCATTTT

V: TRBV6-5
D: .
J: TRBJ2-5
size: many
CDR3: CASSFPQSSGSSGTQYF
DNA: TGTGCCAGCAGTTTTCCCCAGAGTAGCGGATCCTCCGGGACCCAGTACTTC

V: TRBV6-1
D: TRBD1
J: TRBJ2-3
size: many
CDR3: CASSPQTGAFSTDTQYF
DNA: TGTGCCAGCAGTCCTCAGACAGGGGCCTTTAGCACAGATACGCAGTATTTT

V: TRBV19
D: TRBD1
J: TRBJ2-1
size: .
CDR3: CASSIRDRVYTLNNEQFF
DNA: TGTGCCAGTAGTATCCGGGACAGGGTATATACCCTTAACAATGAGCAGTTCTTC

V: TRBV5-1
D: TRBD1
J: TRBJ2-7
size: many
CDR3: CASSLGQGFHEQYF
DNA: TGCGCCAGCAGCTTGGGACAGGGGTTCCACGAGCAGTACTTC

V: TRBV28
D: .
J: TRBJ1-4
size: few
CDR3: CASSFGSRGKDEKLFF
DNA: TGTGCCAGCAGTTTTGGTTCAAGGGGGAAAGATGAAAAACTGTTTTTT

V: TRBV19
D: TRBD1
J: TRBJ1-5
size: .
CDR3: CASREIGQGDNQPQHF
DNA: TGTGCCAGTAGGGAGATAGGACAGGGAGACAATCAGCCCCAGCATTTT

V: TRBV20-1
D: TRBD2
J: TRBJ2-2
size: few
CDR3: CSAKEWRGGRAGELFF
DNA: TGCAGTGCTAAAGAGTGGCGGGGGGGTAGGGCCGGGGAGCTGTTTTTT

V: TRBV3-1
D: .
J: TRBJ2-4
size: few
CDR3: CASSRREAKNIQYF
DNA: TGTGCCAGCAGCCGACGGGAAGCCAAAAACATTCAGTACTTC

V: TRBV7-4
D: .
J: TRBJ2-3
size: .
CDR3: CASSPDRPDTQYF
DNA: TGTGCCAGCAGCCCCGACAGACCAGATACGCAGTATTTT

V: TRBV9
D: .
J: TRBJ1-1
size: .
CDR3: CASSVDLVNTAAFF
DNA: TGTGCCAGCAGCGTAGACCTGGTGAACACTGCAGCTTTCTTT

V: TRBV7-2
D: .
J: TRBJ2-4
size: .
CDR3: CASSQGGSKNIQYF
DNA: TGTGCCAGCAGCCAAGGGGGGTCCAAAAACATTCAGTACTTC

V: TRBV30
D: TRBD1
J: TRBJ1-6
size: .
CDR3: CAWQTGTENSPLHF
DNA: TGTGCCTGGCAAACCGGGACAGAAAATTCACCCCTCCACTTT

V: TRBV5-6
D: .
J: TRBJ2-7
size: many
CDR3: CASSLGQFSEQYF
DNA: TGTGCCAGCAGCTTGGGGCAGTTCTCCGAGCAGTACTTC

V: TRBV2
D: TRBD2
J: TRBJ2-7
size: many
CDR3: CASSEERAGRAHEQYF
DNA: TGTGCCAGCAGTGAAGAGCGAGCGGGGAGGGCTCACGAGCAGTACTTC

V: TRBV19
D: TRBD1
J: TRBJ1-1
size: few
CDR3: CASSPWDRANTEAFF
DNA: TGTGCCAGTAGTCCCTGGGACAGGGCGAACACTGAAGCTTTCTTT

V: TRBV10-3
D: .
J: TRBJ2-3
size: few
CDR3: CAISQRKDRYTDTQYF
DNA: TGTGCCATCAGCCAGAGAAAAGACAGGTACACAGATACGCAGTATTTT

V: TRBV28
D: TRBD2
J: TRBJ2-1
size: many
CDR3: CASSLFSGREGVYNEQFF
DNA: TGTGCCAGCAGTTTATTTAGCGGGAGAGAGGGGGTTTACAATGAGCAGTTCTTC